This T cell receptor beta chain was captured in a study of Ad26.COV2.S vaccination and SARS-CoV-2 variants. Sequencing was performed with immunoSEQ multiplex PCR; in TCRdb, only in-frame clones are kept and a portion is missing. The sample holds around 100,000 clones; more than 65% are singletons and the top ten take roughly 15%. The sequence was obtained from a human donor who had recovered from COVID-19. The sample consisted of peripheral blood, taken after recovery from COVID-19.

CDR3 sequence (DNA): TGTGCCAGCAGGCCGGGACAGGGAATCAGTGAAGACTACACCTTC. This sequence encodes CASRPGQGISEDYTF. The chain combines TRBV7-9 with TRBJ1-2; 9 nucleotides line up with TRBD1. CDR1 is SEHNR and CDR2 is FQNEAQ in the germline V gene (reference sequence). The CDR3 covers 15 residues. V dropped 6 bases and J dropped 10; count of bases not matched to a gene: 15.